Listed below are T cell receptor beta chains from one sample, sequenced in a study of blood T cell repertoires in COVID-19. Assay used: immunoSEQ multiplex PCR; TCRdb lists only in-frame clones, some missing. The sample has a few hundred thousand clones, around 89% seen once. Sequenced material: PBMCs or T cells enriched from blood (not recorded which). Receptors originate from a woman under 30 with acute COVID-19. Both conserved end residues are part of each CDR3. A D gene is named only where the DNA matches it firmly. Only part of the rows carry a size: once, few, many, or a class if the clone is expanded.

v_call	clone_size	d_call	j_call	cdr3_aa	cdr3_nt
TRBV10-3	-	TRBD1	TRBJ1-2	CAIGTGLRGYTF	TGTGCCATCGGGACAGGGCTTCGAGGCTACACCTTC
TRBV6-2/TRBV6-3	-	TRBD2	TRBJ2-7	CASSFRTSREQYF	TGTGCCAGCAGTTTCCGGACTAGTCGCGAGCAGTACTTC
TRBV19	-	TRBD1	TRBJ1-2	CASSKGQGSDYGYTF	TGTGCCAGTAGTAAGGGACAGGGCTCCGACTATGGCTACACCTTC
TRBV5-1	once	-	TRBJ2-1	CASSLVAGSYNEQFF	TGCGCCAGCAGCTTGGTTGCGGGCTCCTACAATGAGCAGTTCTTC
TRBV7-9	-	TRBD2	TRBJ2-7	CASSSGLADYEQYF	TGTGCCAGCAGCTCGGGACTAGCGGACTACGAGCAGTACTTC
TRBV29-1	-	-	TRBJ2-5	CSVGQGLVRGVPETQYF	TGCAGCGTTGGTCAGGGGCTCGTTAGAGGTGTTCCAGAGACCCAGTACTTC
TRBV11-3	-	-	TRBJ1-4	CASTQTATNEKLFF	TGTGCCAGCACCCAGACAGCAACTAATGAAAAACTGTTTTTT
TRBV5-8	few	-	TRBJ2-2	CASSLDQVPGELFF	TGTGCCAGCAGCTTGGATCAGGTACCCGGGGAGCTGTTTTTT
TRBV25-1	-	-	TRBJ2-3	CASSPSGYTQYF	TGTGCCAGCAGCCCATCGGGATATACGCAGTATTTT
TRBV2	-	-	TRBJ1-3	CASSELAPGNTIYF	TGTGCCAGCAGTGAGTTGGCACCTGGAAACACCATATATTTT
TRBV28	-	-	TRBJ1-2	CASSGRGKANYGYTF	TGTGCCAGCAGTGGGAGAGGGAAGGCTAACTATGGCTACACCTTC
TRBV13	once	-	TRBJ1-4	CASSSWGGVGPGGALSEKLFF	TGTGCCAGCAGCTCTTGGGGGGGCGTAGGGCCTGGAGGGGCCCTTAGTGAAAAACTGTTTTTT
TRBV10-3	-	TRBD2	TRBJ2-2	CAIRKAGGNTGELFF	TGTGCCATCAGGAAAGCGGGAGGGAACACCGGGGAGCTGTTTTTT
TRBV2	-	TRBD2	TRBJ2-1	CASSASPLAGPYNEQFF	TGTGCCAGCAGTGCCTCTCCACTAGCGGGGCCCTACAATGAGCAGTTCTTC
TRBV10-3	-	-	TRBJ1-2	CAISETATGPNYGYTF	TGTGCCATCAGTGAGACTGCCACCGGTCCTAACTATGGCTACACCTTC
TRBV4-2	-	-	TRBJ1-2	CASSPAGPNGYTF	TGTGCCAGCAGCCCTGCAGGGCCCAATGGCTACACCTTC
TRBV3-1/TRBV3-2	-	-	TRBJ1-2	CASSQGSGPQLDGYTF	TGTGCCAGCAGCCAAGGATCCGGGCCCCAACTAGATGGCTACACCTTC
TRBV28	-	-	TRBJ2-1	CASRRWRNENEQFF	TGTGCCAGCCGGAGATGGCGAAACGAGAATGAGCAGTTCTTC
TRBV28	-	TRBD1	TRBJ1-1	CASRRTGQTVNTEAFF	TGTGCCAGCAGGAGGACAGGGCAAACGGTTAACACTGAAGCTTTCTTT
TRBV6-5	once	TRBD1	TRBJ1-4	CASSYAGTVNEKLFF	TGTGCCAGCAGTTACGCCGGGACAGTAAATGAAAAACTGTTTTTT
TRBV12-3/TRBV12-4	few	-	TRBJ1-1	CASSLRHEAFF	TGTGCCAGCAGTTTGAGACATGAAGCTTTCTTT
TRBV28	-	TRBD2	TRBJ2-1	CASSFSLAGGDEQFF	TGTGCCAGCAGTTTCTCCCTAGCGGGGGGCGATGAGCAGTTCTTC
TRBV28	-	-	TRBJ2-7	CASSPSGFGEQYF	TGTGCCAGCAGTCCTTCGGGATTCGGCGAGCAGTACTTC
TRBV19	-	-	TRBJ1-2	CASSIDHGDYGYTF	TGTGCCAGTAGTATAGACCATGGAGACTATGGCTACACCTTC
TRBV28	-	-	TRBJ2-7	CASSFGGTPIYEQYF	TGTGCCAGCAGTTTTGGGGGGACCCCTATATACGAGCAGTACTTC
TRBV6-5	-	TRBD1	TRBJ1-2	CASSIDRGLNYGYTF	TGTGCCAGCAGTATAGACAGGGGGCTGAACTATGGCTACACCTTC
TRBV2	once	TRBD2	TRBJ2-2	CASTGGERTGELFF	TGTGCCAGCACGGGGGGAGAGCGTACCGGGGAGCTGTTTTTT
TRBV6-1	-	-	TRBJ2-2	CASSEASGYTGELFF	TGTGCCAGCAGTGAAGCGTCAGGGTACACCGGGGAGCTGTTTTTT
TRBV27	-	-	TRBJ1-5	CASSLVAVGPYSNQPQHF	TGTGCCAGCAGTTTAGTAGCTGTGGGGCCTTATAGCAATCAGCCCCAGCATTTT
TRBV4-1	-	TRBD2	TRBJ2-3	CASSLGLGLTTDTQYF	TGCGCCAGCAGCTTGGGGTTGGGACTAACCACAGATACGCAGTATTTT
TRBV19	-	-	TRBJ1-2	CASSIDLMQGTYGYTF	TGTGCCAGTAGTATAGATCTGATGCAGGGGACCTATGGCTACACCTTC
TRBV5-1	-	TRBD2	TRBJ2-7	CASSPGRDVGEQYF	TGCGCCAGCAGCCCGGGGAGGGACGTTGGCGAGCAGTACTTC
TRBV2	once	-	TRBJ2-1	CASSAWDTYNEQFF	TGTGCCAGCAGTGCGTGGGACACTTACAATGAGCAGTTCTTC
TRBV28	-	TRBD2	TRBJ2-5	CASNPWREGLETQYF	TGTGCCAGCAACCCCTGGCGGGAGGGCTTAGAGACCCAGTACTTC
TRBV9	-	-	TRBJ2-3	CASSARDSVSDTQYF	TGTGCCAGCAGCGCGCGGGACAGTGTGTCGGATACGCAGTATTTT
TRBV10-3	-	-	TRBJ1-4	CAISESDSTNEKLFF	TGTGCCATCAGTGAGTCGGACAGCACTAATGAAAAACTGTTTTTT
TRBV7-9	-	-	TRBJ2-7	CASSGEVIGRDYEQYF	TGTGCCAGCAGTGGCGAGGTTATCGGCAGGGACTACGAGCAGTACTTC
TRBV7-2	-	-	TRBJ1-1	CASSLAGGEVEAFF	TGTGCCAGCAGCTTAGCGGGGGGAGAGGTTGAAGCTTTCTTT
TRBV19	-	-	TRBJ1-1	CASSPTSVEAFF	TGTGCCAGTAGTCCAACCTCGGTTGAAGCTTTCTTT
TRBV29-1	-	TRBD1	TRBJ2-1	CSAVTGGNEQFF	TGCAGCGCCGTGACAGGGGGTAATGAGCAGTTCTTC
TRBV4-2	-	TRBD2	TRBJ2-7	CASSQVAGGRGSYEQYF	TGTGCCAGCAGCCAAGTTGCAGGCGGGAGGGGCTCCTACGAGCAGTACTTC
TRBV18	-	TRBD1	TRBJ2-7	CASSSTGGAGYEQYF	TGTGCCAGCTCGTCAACAGGGGGCGCGGGTTACGAGCAGTACTTC
TRBV28	-	TRBD2	TRBJ2-2	CASIRKGLVVSFRTGELFF	TGTGCCAGCATCCGAAAGGGACTAGTTGTTTCTTTTAGGACCGGGGAGCTGTTTTTT
TRBV15	few	TRBD1	TRBJ2-2	CATSIGTGEAGELFF	TGTGCCACCAGCATTGGGACAGGGGAGGCCGGGGAGCTGTTTTTT
TRBV9	-	-	TRBJ2-5	CASSVGVERLVGETQYF	TGTGCCAGCAGCGTAGGTGTAGAAAGACTAGTGGGAGAGACCCAGTACTTC
TRBV5-4	few	TRBD2	TRBJ2-7	CASRLAGGPLEQYF	TGTGCCAGCAGGTTAGCGGGAGGCCCCCTCGAGCAGTACTTC
TRBV9	once	-	TRBJ1-1	CASSVGAREGPRTVEAFF	TGTGCCAGCAGCGTAGGGGCCAGGGAGGGCCCCAGAACAGTTGAAGCTTTCTTT